This T cell receptor beta chain comes out of a study of identical twins. Study results and caveats: Rather than following the same donors, the conclusions depended on cross-sectional statistical analysis. Model-predicted out-of-frame TCR alpha sharing fell below observed values in monozygotic twins.

This CDR3 contains 12 residues. Germline V gene sequence: CDR1 SGHTA, CDR2 FQGNSA. This clonotype appeared a few times. Its antigen is undetermined. This may be a read error: a much more frequent sequence differs by one nucleotide. TCRdb passed the 5' RACE reads through MiXCR, listing each CDR3 protein once. The data show roughly 500,000 distinct CDR3 sequences, with under 25% seen just once and roughly 0.9% held by the top ten. These data were also reused for a study on T cells expressing NK-cell markers. According to that study: Top CD8+ clonotypes included the dominant CD3+CD56+NKG2C+ clonotypes in six donors. Expanded clones of NKG2C+ T cells had an unclear HCMV specificity.

The sample comprised CD4+ T cells sorted from blood. The chain carries TRBV7-2 and TRBJ2-7; no firm D call. This receptor was obtained from a woman aged 18 to 35 in good health. In DNA, the CDR3 is TGTGCCAGCAGCTTACAGGTATCCGAGCGGTACTTC. Translated: CASSLQVSERYF.